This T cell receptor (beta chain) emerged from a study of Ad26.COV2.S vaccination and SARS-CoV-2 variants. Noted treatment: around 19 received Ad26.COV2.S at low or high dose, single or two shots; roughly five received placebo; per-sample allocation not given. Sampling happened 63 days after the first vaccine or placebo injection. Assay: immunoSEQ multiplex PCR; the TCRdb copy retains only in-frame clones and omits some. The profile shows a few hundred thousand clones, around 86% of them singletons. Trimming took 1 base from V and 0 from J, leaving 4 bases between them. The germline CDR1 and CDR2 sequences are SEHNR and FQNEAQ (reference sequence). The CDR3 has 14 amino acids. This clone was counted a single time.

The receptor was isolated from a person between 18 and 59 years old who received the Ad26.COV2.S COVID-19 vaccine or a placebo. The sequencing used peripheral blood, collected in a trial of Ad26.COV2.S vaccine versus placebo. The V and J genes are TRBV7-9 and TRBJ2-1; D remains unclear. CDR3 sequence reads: CASSLGNSYNEQFF. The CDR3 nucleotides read TGTGCCAGCAGCTTAGGGAACTCCTACAATGAGCAGTTCTTC.